A selection of T cell receptor beta chains follows, all from one sample in a study of T cell responses to AZD1222 COVID-19 vaccine. Libraries were prepared by immunoSEQ multiplex PCR; TCRdb keeps only in-frame clonotypes and omits some of them. The data contain about 79,000 clones, 65% to 85% of them seen just once; the ten biggest clones take up approximately 22%. The material sequenced was peripheral blood, taken on day 0 of AZD1222 vaccination. Receptor source: an adult in good health. CDR3s include the opening cysteine and the closing phenylalanine or tryptophan. The D gene is left open where the match is weak. Only part of the rows carry a size: once, few, many, or a class if the clone is expanded.

J gene	D gene	V gene	clone size	CDR3 DNA	CDR3 protein
TRBJ2-1	-	TRBV24-1	-	TGTGCCACCAGTGATTTCCGAAAGCCCTTCCAGGAGCAGTTCTTC	CATSDFRKPFQEQFF
TRBJ2-5	TRBD1	TRBV5-1	-	TGCGCCAGCAGCCCCCGGGACAGAGGTCGAAAAGAGACCCAGTACTTC	CASSPRDRGRKETQYF
TRBJ1-1	-	TRBV23-1	-	TGCGCCAGCAGTCGTCTCCCGAAGAACACTGAAGCTTTCTTT	CASSRLPKNTEAFF
TRBJ2-6	-	TRBV3-1/TRBV3-2	-	TGTGCCAGCAGCCAAGATTGGGTGGCCTCTGGGGCCAACGTCCTGACTTTC	CASSQDWVASGANVLTF
TRBJ1-4	-	TRBV28	few	TGTGCCAGCAGTTCCACGGTATTCCAGGGTAATGAAAAACTGTTTTTT	CASSSTVFQGNEKLFF
TRBJ1-4	TRBD1	TRBV5-1	-	TGCGCCAGCAGCTTGGTTACCGGGACAGGGAATGAAAAACTGTTTTTT	CASSLVTGTGNEKLFF
TRBJ1-1	-	TRBV10-2	few	TGCGCCAGCAGTGGTGGGATGAACACTGAAGCTTTCTTT	CASSGGMNTEAFF
TRBJ1-2	-	TRBV7-9	-	TGTGCCAGCAGCCGATTGACGGACTATGGCTACACCTTC	CASSRLTDYGYTF
TRBJ2-7	TRBD1	TRBV6-5	once	TGTGCCAGTCGAGGACAGGGAAAGGACGAGCAGTACTTC	CASRGQGKDEQYF
TRBJ1-6	-	TRBV14	few	TGTGCCAGCAGCGTTTCTACTCGTTCACCCCTCCACTTT	CASSVSTRSPLHF
TRBJ1-6	-	TRBV12-3/TRBV12-4	-	TGTGCCAGCAGTTTTGGGGAACAGCCCCTCCACTTT	CASSFGEQPLHF
TRBJ1-1	-	TRBV2	-	TGTGCCAGCAGTGAAAAGCACCCTCAGGGTTGGGGGAACACTGAAGCTTTCTTT	CASSEKHPQGWGNTEAFF
TRBJ1-2	-	TRBV30	-	TGTGCCTGGAGGGCACAGGGAAGGGTACGGGGCTACACCTTC	CAWRAQGRVRGYTF
TRBJ2-2	TRBD2	TRBV13	-	TGTGCCAGCAGCTTACTAGGGACTAGCTACACCGGGGAGCTGTTTTTT	CASSLLGTSYTGELFF
TRBJ2-7	-	TRBV20-1	-	TGCAGTGCTAGAAGGGACCTCGAGCAGTACTTC	CSARRDLEQYF
TRBJ1-4	TRBD1	TRBV6-5	-	TGTGCCAGCAGTCCCCAACAGGGGACAGGGGAAAAACTGTTTTTT	CASSPQQGTGEKLFF
TRBJ1-5	-	TRBV30	few	TGTGCCTGGAGTGGCTTGGCGGATCATCAGCCCCAGCATTTT	CAWSGLADHQPQHF
TRBJ1-2	-	TRBV5-1	few	TGCGCCAGCAGCAGCACTCAACAGACCGCTCAAGGGGGCTACACCTTC	CASSSTQQTAQGGYTF
TRBJ2-7	TRBD2	TRBV7-9	-	TGTGCCAGCAGCTTGTCTAGCGGGGTTACCTACGAGCAGTACTTC	CASSLSSGVTYEQYF
TRBJ2-7	-	TRBV6-1	-	TGTGCCAGCAGTGACGGGGCCTGGGAGCAGTACTTC	CASSDGAWEQYF
TRBJ2-7	-	TRBV5-1	-	TGCGCCAGCAGCTTGGGAGGGTATGATGCGGACGAGCAGTACTTC	CASSLGGYDADEQYF
TRBJ2-3	TRBD2	TRBV5-1	-	TGCGCCAGCAGCTTGGCCCTAGGACTAGGCGGGACAGATACGCAGTATTTT	CASSLALGLGGTDTQYF
TRBJ2-2	-	TRBV6-5	-	TGTGCCAGTCAGTTAGGGGAAACCGGGGAGCTGTTTTTT	CASQLGETGELFF
TRBJ2-1	TRBD2	TRBV10-3	-	TGTGCCATCGGTTCGATGGGACAGACTAGCGGGAGGGCCAGGAGCTCCTACAATGAGCAGTTCTTC	CAIGSMGQTSGRARSSYNEQFF
TRBJ1-4	TRBD1	TRBV5-4	-	TGTGCCAGCAGCTCTCGCCGGGACAGGCCTGAAAAACTGTTTTTT	CASSSRRDRPEKLFF
TRBJ1-2	-	TRBV6-2/TRBV6-3	-	TGTGCCAGCAGTTACTCGAGGGGGACTAACTATGGCTACACCTTC	CASSYSRGTNYGYTF
TRBJ2-3	-	TRBV11-2	-	TGTGCCAGCAGCATAAGAGGCTTCCCTAGCACAGATACGCAGTATTTT	CASSIRGFPSTDTQYF
TRBJ1-4	TRBD1	TRBV19	-	TGTGCCAGTAGACCGGGACAGCCTAATGAAAAACTGTTTTTT	CASRPGQPNEKLFF
TRBJ2-2	TRBD2	TRBV28	-	TGTGCCAGCAGTCCGGGCAGCGGGAGACCCGCGAACACCGGGGAGCTGTTTTTT	CASSPGSGRPANTGELFF
TRBJ1-1	TRBD1	TRBV5-1	-	TGCGCCAGCAGCTTGGGGGACAGGAACACTGAAGCTTTCTTT	CASSLGDRNTEAFF
TRBJ2-7	-	TRBV18	-	TGTGCCAGCTCACCACAGCACCCCTACGAGCAGTACTTC	CASSPQHPYEQYF
TRBJ1-1	-	TRBV3-1/TRBV3-2	-	TGTGCCAGCAGCCAAGCAGCGACGCGGGACACTGAAGCTTTCTTT	CASSQAATRDTEAFF
TRBJ1-5	-	TRBV24-1	-	TGTGCCACCAGTGATTGGCGGAGCAATCAGCCCCAGCATTTT	CATSDWRSNQPQHF
TRBJ2-3	TRBD2	TRBV15	-	TGTGCCACCAGCAGAGGCCTGGGGGACTACACAGATACGCAGTATTTT	CATSRGLGDYTDTQYF
TRBJ1-6	-	TRBV6-5	-	TGTGCCAGCAGGCCCGGGACATATGATAATTCACCCCTCCACTTT	CASRPGTYDNSPLHF
TRBJ2-3	TRBD2	TRBV2	-	TGTGCCAGCAGTTCTAGCGGGTTGGCAGATACGCAGTATTTT	CASSSSGLADTQYF
TRBJ2-3	-	TRBV5-1	few	TGCGCCAGCAGCTTGTTCGGGAGCCGCACAGATACGCAGTATTTT	CASSLFGSRTDTQYF
TRBJ2-7	-	TRBV12-3/TRBV12-4	-	TGTGCCAGCAGGGCGGAGAATTCCTACGAGCAGTACTTC	CASRAENSYEQYF
TRBJ2-2	-	TRBV5-6	-	TGTGCCAGCAGCTTCCGGGGGGCCCTTTACGGGGAGCTGTTTTTT	CASSFRGALYGELFF
TRBJ1-4	-	TRBV19	-	TGTGCCAGTAGTCCCGGGCGGATTAATGAAAAACTGTTTTTT	CASSPGRINEKLFF
TRBJ2-7	TRBD1	TRBV30	-	TGTGCCTGGAACGGACAGGGGGTCGGGGAGCAGTACTTC	CAWNGQGVGEQYF
TRBJ1-3	TRBD1	TRBV5-1	-	TGCGCCAGCAGCTTGTCGGGACAGGGTCGAAACACCATATATTTT	CASSLSGQGRNTIYF
TRBJ1-5	-	TRBV30	-	TGTGCCTGGAGTTCGGGGCCCAATCAGCCCCAGCATTTT	CAWSSGPNQPQHF
TRBJ1-1	-	TRBV6-1	-	TGTGCCAGCAGTGATAGACGGGCCACTGAAGCTTTCTTT	CASSDRRATEAFF
TRBJ2-5	TRBD1	TRBV4-2	medium-sized	TGTGCCAGCAGCCAAGGAGGGACAGGGGCACAAGAGACCCAGTACTTC	CASSQGGTGAQETQYF
TRBJ1-5	TRBD1	TRBV2	-	TGTGCCAGCAGCGCGACAGGGGGAGGGGGTCAGCCCCAGCATTTT	CASSATGGGGQPQHF